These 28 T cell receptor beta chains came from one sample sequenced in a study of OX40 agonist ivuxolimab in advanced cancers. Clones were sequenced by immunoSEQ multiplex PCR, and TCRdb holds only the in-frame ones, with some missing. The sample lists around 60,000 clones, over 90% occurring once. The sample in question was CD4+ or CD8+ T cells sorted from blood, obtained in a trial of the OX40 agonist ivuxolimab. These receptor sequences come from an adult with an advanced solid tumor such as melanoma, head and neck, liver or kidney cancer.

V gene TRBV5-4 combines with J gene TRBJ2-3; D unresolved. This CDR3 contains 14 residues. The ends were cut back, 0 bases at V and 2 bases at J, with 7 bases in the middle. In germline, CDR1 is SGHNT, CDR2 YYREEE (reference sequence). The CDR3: CASSLVAATDTQYF. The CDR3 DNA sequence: TGTGCCAGCAGCTTGGTGGCGGCCACAGATACGCAGTATTTT.

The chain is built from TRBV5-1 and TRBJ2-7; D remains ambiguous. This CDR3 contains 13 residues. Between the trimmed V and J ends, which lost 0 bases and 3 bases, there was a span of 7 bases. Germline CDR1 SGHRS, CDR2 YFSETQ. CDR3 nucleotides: TGCGCCAGCAGCTTGGCCCGCAGCTACGAGCAGTACTTC. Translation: CASSLARSYEQYF.

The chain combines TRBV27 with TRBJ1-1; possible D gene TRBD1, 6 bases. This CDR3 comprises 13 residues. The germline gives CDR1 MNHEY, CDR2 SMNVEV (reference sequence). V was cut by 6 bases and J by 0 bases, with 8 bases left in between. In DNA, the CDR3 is TGTGCCAGCAGCACAGGGTTGAACACTGAAGCTTTCTTT. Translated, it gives CASSTGLNTEAFF.

In nucleotides, the CDR3 is TGTGCCAGCGGGAGGCCGGCGGATCATCAGTTCTTC. This codes for CASGRPADHQFF. V usage is TRBV6-5 and J usage is TRBJ2-1; D perhaps matches TRBD2 (6 bases). This CDR3 is built from 12 residues. The germline V gene has CDR1 MNHEY and CDR2 SVGAGI. V gave up 8 bases and J gave up 13 bases, with 18 bases separating them.

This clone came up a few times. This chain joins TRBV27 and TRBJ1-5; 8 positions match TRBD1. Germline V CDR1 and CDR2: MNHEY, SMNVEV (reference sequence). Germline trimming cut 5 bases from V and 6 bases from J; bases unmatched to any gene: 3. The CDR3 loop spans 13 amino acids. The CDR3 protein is CASSLRGPQPQHF. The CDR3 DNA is TGTGCCAGCAGTCTCAGGGGGCCTCAGCCCCAGCATTTT.

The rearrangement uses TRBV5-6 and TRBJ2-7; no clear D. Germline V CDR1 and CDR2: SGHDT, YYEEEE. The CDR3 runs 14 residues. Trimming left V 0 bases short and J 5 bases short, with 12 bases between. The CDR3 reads CASSLVTAGNEQYF. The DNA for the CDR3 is TGTGCCAGCAGCTTGGTCACAGCCGGTAACGAGCAGTACTTC.

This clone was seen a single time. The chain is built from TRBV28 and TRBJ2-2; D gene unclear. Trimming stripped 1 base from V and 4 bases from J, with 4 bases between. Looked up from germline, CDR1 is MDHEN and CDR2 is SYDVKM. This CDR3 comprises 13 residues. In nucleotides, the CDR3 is TGTGCCAGCAGTTTATTTGGCACCGGGGAGCTGTTTTTT. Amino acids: CASSLFGTGELFF.

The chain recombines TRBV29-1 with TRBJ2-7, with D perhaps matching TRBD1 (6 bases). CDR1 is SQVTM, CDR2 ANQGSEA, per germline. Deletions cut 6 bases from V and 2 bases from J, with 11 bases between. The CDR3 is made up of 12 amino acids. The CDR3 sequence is CSVRDTPYEQYF. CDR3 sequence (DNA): TGCAGCGTCCGGGACACCCCCTACGAGCAGTACTTC.

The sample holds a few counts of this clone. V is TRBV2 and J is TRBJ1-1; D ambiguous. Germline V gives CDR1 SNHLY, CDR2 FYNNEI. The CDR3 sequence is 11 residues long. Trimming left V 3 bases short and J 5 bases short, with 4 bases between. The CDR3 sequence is CASSDRTEAFF. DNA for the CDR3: TGTGCCAGCAGTGACCGGACTGAAGCTTTCTTT.

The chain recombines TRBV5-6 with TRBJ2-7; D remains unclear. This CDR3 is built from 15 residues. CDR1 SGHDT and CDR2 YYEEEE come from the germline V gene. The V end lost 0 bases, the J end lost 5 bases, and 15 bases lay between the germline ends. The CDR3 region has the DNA TGTGCCAGCAGCTTGGGTGGGCTTTTCGTCCACGAGCAGTACTTC. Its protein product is CASSLGGLFVHEQYF.

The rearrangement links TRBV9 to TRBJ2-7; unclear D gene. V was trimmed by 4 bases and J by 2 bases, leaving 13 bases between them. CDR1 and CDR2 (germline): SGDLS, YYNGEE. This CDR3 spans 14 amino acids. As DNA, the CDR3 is TGTGCCAGCAGCCCCAGCTCAAATCCCTACGAGCAGTACTTC. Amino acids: CASSPSSNPYEQYF.

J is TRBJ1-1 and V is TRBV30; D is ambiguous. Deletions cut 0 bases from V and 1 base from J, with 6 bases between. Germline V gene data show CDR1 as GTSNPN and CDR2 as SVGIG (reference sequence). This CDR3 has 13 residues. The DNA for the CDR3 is TGTGCCTGGAGTGTAGTGGGGAACACTGAAGCTTTCTTT. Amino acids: CAWSVVGNTEAFF.

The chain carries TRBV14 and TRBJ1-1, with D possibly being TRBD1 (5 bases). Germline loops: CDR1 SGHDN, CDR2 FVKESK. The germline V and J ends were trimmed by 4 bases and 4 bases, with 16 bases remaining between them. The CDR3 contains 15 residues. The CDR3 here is CASSRLSGEGTEAFF. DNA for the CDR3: TGTGCCAGCAGCCGCCTATCGGGGGAAGGCACTGAAGCTTTCTTT.

The CDR3 coding sequence is TGTGCCAGCAGCTTTGGAGAGACCCAGTACTTC. This gives the protein CASSFGETQYF. The rearrangement links TRBV7-9 to TRBJ2-5; no firm D call. The CDR3 runs to 11 residues. Trimming left V 3 bases short and J 4 bases short, with 3 bases between. Germline lookup yields CDR1 SEHNR and CDR2 FQNEAQ (reference sequence).

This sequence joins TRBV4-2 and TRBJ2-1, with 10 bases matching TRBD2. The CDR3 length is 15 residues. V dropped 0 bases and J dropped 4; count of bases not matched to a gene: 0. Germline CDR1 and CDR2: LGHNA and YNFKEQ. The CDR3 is CASSQELAGYNEQFF. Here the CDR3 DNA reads TGTGCCAGCAGCCAAGAACTAGCGGGGTACAATGAGCAGTTCTTC.

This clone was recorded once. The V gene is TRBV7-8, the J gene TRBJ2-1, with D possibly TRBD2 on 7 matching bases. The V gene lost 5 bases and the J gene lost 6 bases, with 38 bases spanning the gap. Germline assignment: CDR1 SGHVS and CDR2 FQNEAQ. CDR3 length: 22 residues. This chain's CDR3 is CASSLRTLGGRVGLAEINEQFF. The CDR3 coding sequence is TGTGCCAGCAGCCTAAGGACTCTAGGGGGAAGAGTCGGGCTAGCGGAGATCAATGAGCAGTTCTTC.

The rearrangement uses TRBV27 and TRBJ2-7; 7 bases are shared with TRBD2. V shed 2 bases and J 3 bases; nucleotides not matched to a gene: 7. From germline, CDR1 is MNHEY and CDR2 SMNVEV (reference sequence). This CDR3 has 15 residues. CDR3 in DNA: TGTGCCAGCAGTTTACCGGGGAGGGCATTCTACGAGCAGTACTTC. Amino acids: CASSLPGRAFYEQYF.

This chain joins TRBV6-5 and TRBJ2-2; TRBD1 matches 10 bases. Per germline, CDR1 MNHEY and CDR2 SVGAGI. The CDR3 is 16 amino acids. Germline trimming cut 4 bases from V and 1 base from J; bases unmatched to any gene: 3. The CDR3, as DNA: TGTGCCAGCAGTTCAAGGGACAGGGGGAACACCGGGGAGCTGTTTTTT. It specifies CASSSRDRGNTGELFF.

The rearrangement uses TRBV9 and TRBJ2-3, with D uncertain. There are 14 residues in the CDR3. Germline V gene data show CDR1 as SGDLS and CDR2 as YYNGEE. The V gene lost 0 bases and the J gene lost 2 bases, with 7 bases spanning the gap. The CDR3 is CASSVEKLTDTQYF. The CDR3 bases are TGTGCCAGCAGCGTAGAAAAACTCACAGATACGCAGTATTTT. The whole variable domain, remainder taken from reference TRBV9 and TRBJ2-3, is DSGVTQTPKHLITATGQRVTLRCSPRSGDLSVYWYQQSLDQGLQFLIQYYNGEERAKGNILERFSAQQFPDLHSELNLSSLELGDSALYFCASSVEKLTDTQYFGPGTRLTVL.

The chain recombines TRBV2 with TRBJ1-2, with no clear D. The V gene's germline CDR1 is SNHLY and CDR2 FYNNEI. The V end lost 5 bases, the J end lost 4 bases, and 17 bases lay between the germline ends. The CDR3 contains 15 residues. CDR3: CASSLSTVMFYGYTF. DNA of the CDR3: TGTGCCAGCAGTTTATCTACAGTGATGTTCTATGGCTACACCTTC.

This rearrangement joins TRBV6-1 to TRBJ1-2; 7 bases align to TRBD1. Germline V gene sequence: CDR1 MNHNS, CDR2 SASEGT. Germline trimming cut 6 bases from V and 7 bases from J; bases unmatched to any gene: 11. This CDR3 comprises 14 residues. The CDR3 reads CASSDRAVRGGYTF. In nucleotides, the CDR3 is TGTGCCAGCAGCGACAGGGCGGTGCGTGGTGGCTACACCTTC.

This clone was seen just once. In DNA, the CDR3 is TGTGCCAGCAGTGAATACGGGACAGTTCGCACAGATACGCAGTATTTT. This translates into CASSEYGTVRTDTQYF. The rearrangement links TRBV6-1 to TRBJ2-3, with TRBD1 matching over 7 bases. The CDR3 has 16 residues. Germline CDR1 reads MNHNS; CDR2 reads SASEGT. V shed 2 bases, J shed 1 base, and the junction held 6 bases outside the gene matches.

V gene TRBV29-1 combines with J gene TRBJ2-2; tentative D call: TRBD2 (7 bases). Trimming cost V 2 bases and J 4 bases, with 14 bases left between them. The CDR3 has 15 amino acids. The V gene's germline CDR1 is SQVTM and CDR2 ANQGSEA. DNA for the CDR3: TGCAGCGTTGAATTGCGGGGGCGGGGCACCGGGGAGCTGTTTTTT. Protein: CSVELRGRGTGELFF.

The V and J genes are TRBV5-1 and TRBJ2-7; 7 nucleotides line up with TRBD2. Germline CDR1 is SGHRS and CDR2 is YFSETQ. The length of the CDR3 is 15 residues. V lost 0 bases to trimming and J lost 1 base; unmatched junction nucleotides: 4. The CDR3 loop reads CASSLVGAGSYEQYF. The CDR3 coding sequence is TGCGCCAGCAGCTTGGTTGGAGCGGGGTCCTACGAGCAGTACTTC.

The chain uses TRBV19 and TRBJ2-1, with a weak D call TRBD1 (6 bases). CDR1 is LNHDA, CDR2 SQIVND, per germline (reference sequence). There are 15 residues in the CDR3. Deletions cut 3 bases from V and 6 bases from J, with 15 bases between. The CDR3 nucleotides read TGTGCCAGTAGTATCGCCTGGACAGCAGGCAATGAGCAGTTCTTC. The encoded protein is CASSIAWTAGNEQFF.

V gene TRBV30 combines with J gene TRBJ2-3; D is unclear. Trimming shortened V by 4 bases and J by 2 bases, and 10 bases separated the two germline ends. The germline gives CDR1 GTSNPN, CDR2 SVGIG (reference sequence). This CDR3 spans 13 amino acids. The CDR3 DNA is TGTGCCTGGACGGTCATCGTCACAGATACGCAGTATTTT. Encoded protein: CAWTVIVTDTQYF. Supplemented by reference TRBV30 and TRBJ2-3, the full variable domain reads SQTIHQWPATLVQPVGSPLSLECTVEGTSNPNLYWYRQAAGRGLQLLFYSVGIGQISSEVPQNLSASRPQDRQFILSSKKLLLSDSGFYLCAWTVIVTDTQYFGPGTRLTVL.

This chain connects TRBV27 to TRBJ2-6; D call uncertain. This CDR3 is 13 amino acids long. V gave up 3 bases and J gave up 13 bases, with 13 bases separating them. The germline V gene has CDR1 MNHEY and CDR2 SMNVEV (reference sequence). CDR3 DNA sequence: TGTGCCAGCAGTTTTGGGTCCTCTTTTGTCCTGACTTTC. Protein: CASSFGSSFVLTF. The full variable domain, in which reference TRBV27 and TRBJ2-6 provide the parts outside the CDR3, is EAQVTQNPRYLITVTGKKLTVTCSQNMNHEYMSWYRQDPGLGLRQIYYSMNVEVTDKGDVPEGYKVSRKEKRNFPLILESPSPNQTSLYFCASSFGSSFVLTFGAGSRLTVL.

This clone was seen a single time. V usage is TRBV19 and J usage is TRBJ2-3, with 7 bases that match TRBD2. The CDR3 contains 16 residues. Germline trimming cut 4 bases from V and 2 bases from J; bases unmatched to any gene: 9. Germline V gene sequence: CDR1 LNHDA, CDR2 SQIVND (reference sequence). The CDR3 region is CASSTYGLGITDTQYF. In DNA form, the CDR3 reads TGTGCCAGTAGTACGTATGGACTAGGGATCACAGATACGCAGTATTTT.